The 12 T cell receptor beta chains below come from one sample, sequenced in a study of T cell changes during pregnancy in multiple sclerosis. Sequenced by immunoSEQ multiplex PCR; TCRdb stores in-frame clones only, minus some. The table lists about 49,000 clones, nearly 90% of them singletons. The sample in question was peripheral blood, obtained after pregnancy. The source of these receptors is a female donor in good health, enrolled as a control in a pregnancy study.

This rearrangement joins TRBV4-3 to TRBJ1-2; 12 bases align to TRBD1. The CDR3 loop spans 19 amino acids. The germline CDR1 and CDR2 sequences are LGHNA and YSLEER. The ends lost 1 base at V and 4 bases at J; junction bases unmatched: 13. The CDR3 loop reads CASSQVRWDRGLVGYGYTF. The CDR3 DNA follows: TGCGCCAGCAGCCAAGTTCGTTGGGACAGGGGGCTGGTTGGCTATGGCTACACCTTC.

V gene TRBV5-1 combines with J gene TRBJ1-4, with D possibly being TRBD1 (5 bases). Per the germline V gene, CDR1 is SGHRS and CDR2 is YFSETQ. This CDR3 is 17 amino acids long. Trimming cost V 0 bases and J 0 bases, with 12 bases left between them. CDR3 amino acids: CASSLGGSTATNEKLFF. The CDR3 DNA reads as TGCGCCAGCAGCTTGGGTGGGTCGACAGCAACTAATGAAAAACTGTTTTTT.

The chain recombines TRBV9 with TRBJ2-7; 8 positions agree with TRBD2. The junction had 8 bases not matched to a gene; V was cut back by 3 bases and J by 3 bases. CDR1 and CDR2 from the germline V gene are SGDLS and YYNGEE. The CDR3 is 15 residues long. The CDR3: CASSEASSGSYEQYF. The DNA of the CDR3 is TGTGCCAGCAGCGAGGCATCCAGCGGGAGCTACGAGCAGTACTTC.

This sequence joins TRBV19 and TRBJ2-7; 12 bases fit TRBD2. The CDR3 spans 14 residues. Losses at the gene ends were 7 bases for V and 4 bases for J; bases not matched to a gene: 5. Germline V gene lookup returns CDR1 LNHDA and CDR2 SQIVND (reference sequence). In DNA, the CDR3 is TGTGCCAGTACTCCTGGGACTAGCGGGTACGAGCAGTACTTC. Translation: CASTPGTSGYEQYF.

This clone was seen a few times. The chain recombines TRBV15 with TRBJ1-4; D remains ambiguous. Germline V gene data show CDR1 as LNHNV and CDR2 as YYDKDF (reference sequence). V was trimmed by 0 bases and J by 8 bases, leaving 13 bases between them. CDR3 size: 15 residues. The CDR3 nucleotides are TGTGCCACCAGCAGAGATAGAAGCCTACGGGAAAAACTGTTTTTT. Its protein product is CATSRDRSLREKLFF.

The chain is built from TRBV6-6 and TRBJ2-2; TRBD1 is a possible D gene (5 bases). Germline V CDR1 and CDR2: MNHNY, SVGAGI (reference sequence). Trimming took 5 bases from V and 7 from J, leaving 11 bases between them. The CDR3 is made up of 13 amino acids. CDR3 in amino acids: CASSQGQNGELFF. For the CDR3, the DNA is TGTGCCAGCAGTCAGGGCCAGAACGGGGAGCTGTTTTTT.

The genes are TRBV19 and TRBJ2-3, with D maybe TRBD2 (5 bases). Germline loops: CDR1 LNHDA, CDR2 SQIVND (reference sequence). There are 16 residues in the CDR3. V was trimmed by 3 bases and J by 0 bases, leaving 13 bases between them. CDR3 in amino acids: CASSIPSGTSTDTQYF. CDR3 coding DNA: TGTGCCAGTAGTATCCCCAGCGGAACTAGCACAGATACGCAGTATTTT.

This chain links TRBV6-6 with TRBJ2-7; D ambiguous. Germline CDR1 is MNHNY and CDR2 is SVGAGI (reference sequence). Trimming left V 6 bases short and J 2 bases short, with 14 bases between. CDR3 length equals 14 residues. This chain's CDR3 is CASRVTRSTYEQYF. The CDR3 DNA sequence: TGTGCCAGCAGGGTGACGCGGTCCACCTACGAGCAGTACTTC.

The chain couples TRBV19 to TRBJ2-7; D is unresolved. V was trimmed by 0 bases and J by 2 bases, leaving 5 bases between them. The CDR3 sequence is 13 residues long. CDR1 and CDR2 from the germline V gene are LNHDA and SQIVND (reference sequence). This chain's CDR3 is CASSIEQAYEQYF. The CDR3, as DNA: TGTGCCAGTAGTATAGAACAAGCCTACGAGCAGTACTTC.

This clone was seen a single time. This sequence joins TRBV7-2 and TRBJ2-1; 9 bases map to TRBD1. The CDR3 is made up of 14 amino acids. CDR1 and CDR2 (germline): SGHTA, FQGNSA. J lost 6 bases, V lost 4 bases, and 4 bases had no gene match. The CDR3 DNA reads as TGTGCCAGCAGCTCGACAGGGGGAGGCAATGAGCAGTTCTTC. It specifies CASSSTGGGNEQFF.

This rearrangement joins TRBV10-3 to TRBJ1-1; D call uncertain. This CDR3 region has 13 residues. CDR1 and CDR2 (germline): ENHRY, SYGVKD. Deletions cut 0 bases from V and 7 bases from J, with 9 bases between. CDR3 protein: CAISESSGGEAFF. As DNA, the CDR3 is TGTGCCATCAGTGAGTCGAGTGGCGGTGAAGCTTTCTTT.

The rearrangement joins TRBV10-2 to TRBJ1-2, with D possibly being TRBD1 (5 bases). The CDR3 spans 14 residues. From germline, CDR1 is WSHSY and CDR2 SAAADI. V lost 2 bases, J lost 2 bases, and 9 bases lay in between. CDR3 amino acids: CASSEAGLNYGYTF. The CDR3 DNA is TGCGCCAGCAGTGAGGCGGGACTAAACTATGGCTACACCTTC.